The 18 T cell receptor beta chains below come from one sample, sequenced in a study of spatial heterogeneity in lung cancer. Antigens of these TCRs are unknown. Study findings and constraints: One measure, the expanded intratumoral alpha and beta TCR count, tracked tumor mutation counts.

TCRdb re-called the 5' RACE reads through MiXCR, storing one row per CDR3 protein. The data hold about 2,600 distinct CDR3 sequences, with 7.4% observed a single time. Time point denoted: sample taken at primary tumor resection. The sequencing here drew on lung tumor tissue, taken at surgery. The receptors here all came from a female donor with early-stage non-small cell lung cancer.

J is TRBJ2-2 and V is TRBV12-3 or TRBV12-4; 8 nucleotides agree with TRBD1. J was trimmed by 2 bases and V by 0 bases; bases with no gene match: 17. The CDR3 spans 21 residues. In DNA form, the CDR3 reads TGTGCCAGCAGTTTAGCTTCGGGACAGGTGCGACAGGGCCCCAACACCGGGGAGCTGTTTTTT. Encoded protein: CASSLASGQVRQGPNTGELFF.

This clonotype was recorded a few times. The V call is TRBV29-1, the J call TRBJ1-1; possible D gene TRBD1, 6 bases. The germline V gene encodes CDR1 SQVTM and CDR2 ANQGSEA. Trimming stripped 6 bases from V and 1 base from J, with 21 bases between. There are 16 residues in the CDR3. This CDR3 reads CSVQRTVSKENTEAFF. The CDR3 DNA follows: TGCAGCGTCCAAAGGACAGTTTCCAAAGAGAACACTGAAGCTTTCTTT.

In its sample, this clonotype was seen a few times. One junction end disagrees with the germline gene, perhaps due to a read error. V and J are TRBV5-1 and TRBJ2-2; no firm D call. The CDR3 runs 15 residues. Germline CDR1 reads SGHRS; CDR2 reads YFSETQ. The CDR3 sequence: CASSLFAGNTGELFF. The DNA of the CDR3 is TGCGCCAGTAGCTTGTTTGCCGGCAACACCGGGGAGCTGTTTTTT.

The chain couples TRBV21-1 to TRBJ1-5; the table's D call TRBD1 went unverified against the DNA. TRBV21-1 is reported as a pseudogene. The CDR3 is 15 residues long. The CDR3 loop is CASSKGGGSNQPQHF. The CDR3 DNA reads TGTGCCAGCAGCAAAGGAGGGGGTAGCAATCAGCCCCAGCATTTT.

This clonotype was seen once. The gene calls are TRBV28 and TRBJ2-7; 9 bases agree with TRBD2. The CDR3 is 14 amino acids. The germline V gene encodes CDR1 MDHEN and CDR2 SYDVKM. Trimming took 5 bases from V and 3 from J; bases not matched to a gene: 5. CDR3 coding DNA: TGTGCCAGCAGTGGTAGCGGGAGTGACTACGAGCAGTACTTC. It translates to CASSGSGSDYEQYF.

In this sample, this clonotype is medium-sized. The genes are TRBV12-3 or TRBV12-4 and TRBJ2-1; 9 bases agree with TRBD1. The CDR3 extends over 16 amino acids. V gave up 6 bases and J gave up 8 bases; unmatched junction bases: 14. CDR3 coding DNA: TGTGCCAGCAGCCCCTCCCCGGGACAGGGCTATCATGAGCAGTTCTTC. Its protein is CASSPSPGQGYHEQFF.

This clonotype counts as medium-sized (0.01 to 0.1%). V and J are TRBV4-2 and TRBJ1-1; tentatively, D is TRBD1 (6 bases). This CDR3 contains 15 residues. The V gene lost 4 bases and the J gene lost 5 bases, with 17 bases spanning the gap. CDR1 is LGHNA and CDR2 is YNFKEQ in the germline V gene. The CDR3 sequence: CASSPTKQGRTEAFF. The CDR3 coding sequence is TGTGCCAGCAGCCCGACCAAACAGGGACGGACTGAAGCTTTCTTT.

By proportion, this clonotype is medium-sized. This chain connects TRBV6-5 to TRBJ2-1; 7 bases fit TRBD1. The CDR3 length is 16 residues. Germline V gene lookup returns CDR1 MNHEY and CDR2 SVGAGI. V trimming: 0 bases; J trimming: 2 bases; junction bases outside the gene matches: 4. In DNA form, the CDR3 reads TGTGCCAGCAGTTACTCTAAGACAGGGACCTACAATGAGCAGTTCTTC. Protein: CASSYSKTGTYNEQFF.

Relative to its sample, this clonotype is medium-sized. J is TRBJ1-1 and V is TRBV30; D possibly corresponds to TRBD1 (5 bases). The CDR3 contains 15 residues. V lost 3 bases, J lost 1 base, and 15 bases lay in between. Looked up from germline, CDR1 is GTSNPN and CDR2 is SVGIG (reference sequence). The CDR3 nucleotides read TGTGCCTGGAGACCCGCCAAGACAGAGAACACTGAAGCTTTCTTT. Its protein is CAWRPAKTENTEAFF.

This clonotype is categorized as medium-sized. The chain links TRBV18 to TRBJ2-2; D gene ambiguous. The germline V gene encodes CDR1 KGHSH and CDR2 LQKENI. The CDR3 is 14 amino acids. Trimming took 3 bases from V and 2 from J, leaving 7 bases between them. The CDR3 region is CASSPPSNTGELFF. The CDR3 DNA sequence: TGTGCCAGCTCACCGCCAAGCAACACCGGGGAGCTGTTTTTT.

In its sample, this clonotype is medium-sized (0.01 to 0.1%). This chain links TRBV6-5 with TRBJ2-7; tentative D call: TRBD2 (6 bases). Germline CDR1 and CDR2: MNHEY and SVGAGI. The V and J ends lost 4 bases and 6 bases respectively, with 16 bases between them. The CDR3 runs 14 residues. Written as DNA, the CDR3 is TGTGCCAGCAGTTTTCTGGGAGGCTCCGGCGAGCAGTACTTC. This codes for CASSFLGGSGEQYF.

This clonotype rates as medium-sized (0.01 to 0.1%). The chain recombines TRBV6-6 with TRBJ2-7; TRBD2 matches 7 bases. Germline V gives CDR1 MNHNY, CDR2 SVGAGI (reference sequence). The CDR3 totals 16 residues. Trimming cost V 6 bases and J 0 bases; bases outside gene matches: 11. The CDR3 DNA follows: TGTGCCAGCAGCCGTCCGGGCGGGGGTCCCTCCTACGAGCAGTACTTC. It codes for CASSRPGGGPSYEQYF.

By share, this clonotype ranks as medium-sized. V is TRBV6-2 or TRBV6-3 and J is TRBJ1-1; the match to TRBD1 covers 7 bases. The V gene's germline CDR1 is MNHEY and CDR2 SVGEGT. This CDR3 has 13 amino acids. The junction had 14 bases not matched to a gene; V was cut back by 8 bases and J by 11 bases. Here the CDR3 reads CASRDRIVMGAFF. The CDR3 region has the DNA TGTGCCAGCCGGGACAGAATCGTTATGGGGGCTTTCTTT.

This clonotype came up a few times. This may stem from a read error, because a much larger clone lies one nucleotide away. CDR3 region: CSALDRLDYEQYF. DNA of the CDR3: TGCAGTGCCCTAGACAGACTGGACTACGAGCAGTACTTC. The chain combines TRBV20-1 with TRBJ2-7; tentative D call: TRBD1 (5 bases). The V gene's germline CDR1 is DFQATT and CDR2 SNEGSKA (reference sequence). Trimming took off 6 bases at V and 3 bases at J, with 15 bases between the two ends. This CDR3 spans 13 amino acids.

This clonotype is categorized as medium-sized. This chain connects TRBV6-2 or TRBV6-3 to TRBJ1-1; the D is unclear. Trimming took 4 bases from V and 8 from J, leaving 8 bases between them. CDR1 MNHEY and CDR2 SVGEGT come from the germline V gene. The CDR3 totals 11 residues. The CDR3, as DNA: TGTGCCAGCAGTTTGGGATGGGAAGCTTTCTTT. Protein sequence: CASSLGWEAFF.

By share of the sample, this clonotype is medium-sized (0.01 to 0.1%). V usage is TRBV30 and J usage is TRBJ1-1; D is possibly TRBD1 (6 bases). This CDR3 comprises 12 residues. Germline-derived CDR1 and CDR2 are GTSNPN and SVGIG (reference sequence). V was pared by 1 base and J by 7 bases, with 10 bases between. CDR3: CAWSGGQFEAFF. The CDR3 DNA is TGTGCCTGGAGTGGAGGACAGTTTGAAGCTTTCTTT.

Within the sample, this clonotype is medium-sized. The rearrangement uses TRBV6-5 and TRBJ2-2, with D uncertain. This CDR3 contains 15 residues. From germline, CDR1 is MNHEY and CDR2 SVGAGI. Trimming left V 5 bases short and J 1 base short, with 11 bases between. CDR3 loop: CASSPSEQNTGELFF. Here the CDR3 DNA reads TGTGCCAGCAGTCCATCCGAGCAGAACACCGGGGAGCTGTTTTTT.

By share of the sample, this clonotype is medium-sized. This sequence joins TRBV7-2 and TRBJ2-3; D is uncertain. CDR1 SGHTA and CDR2 FQGNSA come from the germline V gene. The V end was cut by 4 bases, the J end by 0 bases, with 11 bases between. This CDR3 spans 15 amino acids. This CDR3 reads CASSSQLSSTDTQYF. CDR3 DNA sequence: TGTGCCAGCAGCTCACAGCTTTCTAGCACAGATACGCAGTATTTT.